The 19 T cell receptor beta chains presented below share a single source sample, sequenced in a study of T cells in Graves' hyperthyroidism and ophthalmopathy. Amplified TCR beta CDR3 regions derived from RNA transcripts. With the HTBI primer set, the TCR CDR3 went through a first round of RT-PCR. TCRdb re-called the multiplex PCR reads with MiXCR, one entry per CDR3 protein. The repertoire includes 490,000 or so distinct CDR3 sequences, 22% of them detected once, and 45% to 55% sits in the top ten. The sample comprised blood. Receptors were obtained from a woman in her seventies with Graves' ophthalmopathy.

The genes are TRBV6-2 or TRBV6-3 and TRBJ1-2; the D gene is possibly TRBD1 (6 bases). The CDR3 covers 16 residues. CDR1 and CDR2 (germline): MNHEY, SVGEGT. Trimming shortened V by 5 bases and J by 5 bases, and 21 bases separated the two germline ends. CDR3 DNA: TGTGCCAGCAGTGACCCCACAGGGTTTTGGAAATATGGCTACACCTTC. Translating it yields CASSDPTGFWKYGYTF.

This clonotype was seen at least ten times. The chain joins TRBV12-3 or TRBV12-4 to TRBJ2-3, with 9 bases aligning to TRBD2. The CDR3 sequence is 17 residues long. Losses at the gene ends were 3 bases for V and 3 bases for J; bases not matched to a gene: 10. The CDR3: CASSFGGRVSLTDTQYF. The CDR3 bases are TGTGCCAGCAGTTTTGGCGGGAGGGTGTCACTAACAGATACGCAGTATTTT.

This clonotype was seen at least ten times. J is TRBJ2-1 and V is TRBV20-1; 8 nucleotides line up with TRBD1. Germline V gives CDR1 DFQATT, CDR2 SNEGSKA (reference sequence). The CDR3 covers 14 residues. Trimming cost V 5 bases and J 4 bases; bases outside gene matches: 7. The CDR3 protein is CSAPPWTGYNEQFF. The DNA of the CDR3 is TGCAGTGCTCCGCCCTGGACAGGGTACAATGAGCAGTTCTTC.

Only a few counts were recorded for this clonotype. This chain joins TRBV3-1 and TRBJ1-3, with TRBD1 matching 9 bases. Germline CDR1 is LGHDT and CDR2 is YNNKEL (reference sequence). The CDR3 consists of 15 residues. Losses at the gene ends were 4 bases for V and 4 bases for J; bases not matched to a gene: 5. For the CDR3, the DNA is TGTGCCAGCAGCCTCACAGGGGGCACGGGAAACACCATATATTTT. This sequence encodes CASSLTGGTGNTIYF.

This clonotype appeared many times. J is TRBJ1-2 and V is TRBV28; 8 nucleotides align to TRBD1. In germline, CDR1 is MDHEN, CDR2 SYDVKM. This CDR3 is built from 15 residues. V shed 6 bases and J 8 bases; nucleotides not matched to a gene: 14. CDR3 amino acids: CASRALDRAGVGYTF. The CDR3 nucleotides read TGTGCCAGCAGGGCTTTGGACAGGGCGGGGGTAGGCTACACCTTC.

This clonotype was seen repeatedly, ten times or more. J is TRBJ1-4 and V is TRBV2; no clear D gene. CDR1 and CDR2 (germline): SNHLY, FYNNEI. CDR3 size: 12 residues. V was shortened by 4 bases and J by 4 bases, with 4 bases between the two germline ends. The CDR3 reads CASSAINEKLFF. CDR3 bases: TGTGCCAGCAGTGCGATTAATGAAAAACTGTTTTTT.

This clonotype has only a few counts. Germline and junction disagree at one end, which may indicate a read error. V usage is TRBV7-6 and J usage is TRBJ2-3; D may correspond to TRBD1 or TRBD2 (5 bases each). The CDR3 is made up of 18 amino acids. Germline CDR1 and CDR2: SGHVS and FNYEAQ. The CDR3 nucleotides read TGTGCCAGCAGCTTAGAGGGTGGGGACCTGACTGGCGCAGATACTCAGTATTTT. It encodes CASSLEGGDLTGADTQYF.

This chain joins TRBV3-1 and TRBJ2-1; TRBD1 or TRBD2 may be the D gene (5 bases each). Trimming pared 0 bases from V and 0 bases from J, leaving 18 bases between. The CDR3 length is 19 residues. Germline values: CDR1 LGHDT, CDR2 YNNKEL (reference sequence). The CDR3 region has the DNA TGTGCCAGCAGCCAAGATGGGGGTCGGCGTAGCGACTCCTACAATGAGCAGTTCTTC. The encoded protein is CASSQDGGRRSDSYNEQFF.

V usage is TRBV30 and J usage is TRBJ2-2; D unclear. CDR1 is GTSNPN, CDR2 SVGIG, per germline (reference sequence). This CDR3 has 12 residues. The V end was cut by 5 bases, the J end by 0 bases, with 4 bases between. The CDR3 loop reads CAWHANTGELFF. The CDR3, as DNA: TGTGCCTGGCACGCGAACACCGGGGAGCTGTTTTTT.

In the case of this clonotype: Given a much more abundant clone one base away, this may be a read error. The gene calls are TRBV12-3 or TRBV12-4 and TRBJ1-1; D may be TRBD1 (5 bases). Trimming cost V 4 bases and J 7 bases, with 13 bases left between them. The CDR3 runs 13 residues. CDR3 in amino acids: CASSSTGTDEAFF. The CDR3 bases are TGTGCCAGCAGTTCAACTGGGACGGATGAAGCTTTCTTT.

This clonotype was observed a handful of times. The genes are TRBV3-1 and TRBJ1-1; tentatively, D is TRBD1 (5 bases). This CDR3 contains 14 residues. The V end lost 0 bases, the J end lost 2 bases, and 7 bases lay between the germline ends. The germline V gene encodes CDR1 LGHDT and CDR2 YNNKEL (reference sequence). The CDR3 loop is CASSQEGGNTEAFF. CDR3 nucleotides: TGTGCCAGCAGCCAAGAGGGGGGTAACACTGAAGCTTTCTTT.

About this clonotype: A much larger clone sits a single nucleotide away, making a read error possible. This chain's CDR3 is CASSLMGGAHNEQFF. In DNA form, the CDR3 reads TGTGCCAGCAGTTTAATGGGGGGCGCTCACAATGAGCAGTTCTTC. The V gene is TRBV12-3 or TRBV12-4, the J gene TRBJ2-1; D may correspond to TRBD1 or TRBD2 (6 bases each). The CDR3 covers 15 residues. The germline V and J ends were trimmed by 2 bases and 5 bases, with 13 bases remaining between them.

The chain carries TRBV28 and TRBJ1-2, with D maybe TRBD1 (6 bases). From germline, CDR1 is MDHEN and CDR2 SYDVKM. The CDR3 covers 12 residues. With 5 bases removed from V and 8 bases from J, the gap between germline ends came to 12 bases. CDR3 residues: CASSNGQRGYTF. In nucleotides, the CDR3 is TGTGCCAGCAGTAACGGACAGAGGGGCTACACCTTC.

The table lists this clonotype with many counts. This chain links TRBV2 with TRBJ1-1; D remains ambiguous. The V end was cut by 2 bases, the J end by 7 bases, with 5 bases between. Germline V gene data show CDR1 as SNHLY and CDR2 as FYNNEI. The CDR3 runs to 11 residues. The CDR3 DNA reads as TGTGCCAGCAGTGAACTGGTTGAAGCTTTCTTT. The encoded protein is CASSELVEAFF. Using reference TRBV2 and TRBJ1-1 for the parts outside the CDR3, the full variable domain is EPEVTQTPSHQVTQMGQEVILRCVPISNHLYFYWYRQILGQKVEFLVSFYNNEISEKSEIFDDQFSVERPDGSNFTLKIRSTKLEDSAMYFCASSELVEAFFGQGTRLTVV.

This clonotype came up a few times. The chain combines TRBV20-1 with TRBJ2-1; TRBD2 agrees at 7 bases. This CDR3 spans 16 amino acids. V was pared by 2 bases and J by 0 bases, with 7 bases of the junction left unmatched. CDR1 and CDR2 (germline): DFQATT, SNEGSKA (reference sequence). In DNA, the CDR3 is TGCAGTGCTAGACAGAGCGGGGCCAGCTCCTACAATGAGCAGTTCTTC. This translates into CSARQSGASSYNEQFF.

This clonotype has ten or more counts. The chain employs TRBV12-3 or TRBV12-4 and TRBJ2-2; 7 bases agree with TRBD1. Trimming took 4 bases from V and 5 from J; bases not matched to a gene: 4. The length of the CDR3 is 14 residues. The CDR3 DNA sequence: TGTGCCAGCAGTTCCGGGACAGATACCGGGGAGCTGTTTTTT. It encodes CASSSGTDTGELFF.

Only a few counts were recorded for this clonotype. The chain combines TRBV6-1 with TRBJ2-1; 10 bases are a match to TRBD2. With V trimmed by 6 bases and J by 7 bases, 9 bases remained unmatched. The CDR3 loop spans 15 amino acids. Germline V gene sequence: CDR1 MNHNS, CDR2 SASEGT. The CDR3 region has the DNA TGTGCCAGCAGCCGGCTAGCGGGAGTTCGGAATGAGCAGTTCTTC. This sequence encodes CASSRLAGVRNEQFF.

Of note for this clonotype: One junction end does not reproduce the germline sequence, and a read error may be involved. This rearrangement joins TRBV30 to TRBJ1-1, with D unclear. Germline V gene lookup returns CDR1 GTSNPN and CDR2 SVGIG (reference sequence). CDR3 length: 13 amino acids. The CDR3 nucleotides read TGTGCCTGGAGTGTATACCGGAACACTGAAGCCTTCTTT. Translation: CAWSVYRNTEAFF.

At least ten counts were recorded for this clonotype. CDR3 amino acids: CAWSIVREEKLFF. CDR3 coding DNA: TGTGCCTGGAGTATCGTCAGGGAGGAAAAACTGTTTTTT. The genes are TRBV30 and TRBJ1-4; possible D gene TRBD1, 5 bases. Germline V gene lookup returns CDR1 GTSNPN and CDR2 SVGIG (reference sequence). With 2 bases removed from V and 8 bases from J, the gap between germline ends came to 12 bases. The CDR3 consists of 13 residues.